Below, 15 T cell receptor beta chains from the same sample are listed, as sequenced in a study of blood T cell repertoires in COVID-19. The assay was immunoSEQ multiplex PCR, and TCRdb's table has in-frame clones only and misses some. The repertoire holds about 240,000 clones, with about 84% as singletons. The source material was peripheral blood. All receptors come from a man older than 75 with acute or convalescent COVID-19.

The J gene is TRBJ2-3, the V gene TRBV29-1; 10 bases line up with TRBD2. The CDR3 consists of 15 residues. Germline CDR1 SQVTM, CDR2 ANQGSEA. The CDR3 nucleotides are TGCAGTTCAGGGGTCGGAAGCGGGGGGGCAGATACGCAGTATTTT. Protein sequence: CSSGVGSGGADTQYF.

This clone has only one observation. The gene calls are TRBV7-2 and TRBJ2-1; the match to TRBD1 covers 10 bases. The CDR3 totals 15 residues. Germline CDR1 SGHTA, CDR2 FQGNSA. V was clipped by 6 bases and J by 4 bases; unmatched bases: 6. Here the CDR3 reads CASSRRQGAYNEQFF. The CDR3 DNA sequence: TGTGCCAGCAGTAGGAGACAGGGGGCTTACAATGAGCAGTTCTTC.

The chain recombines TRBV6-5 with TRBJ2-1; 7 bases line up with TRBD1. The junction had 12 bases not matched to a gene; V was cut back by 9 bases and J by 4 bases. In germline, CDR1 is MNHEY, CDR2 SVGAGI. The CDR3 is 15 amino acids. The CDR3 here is CASFPLDRPYNEQFF. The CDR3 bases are TGTGCCAGTTTTCCCCTGGACAGGCCGTACAATGAGCAGTTCTTC.

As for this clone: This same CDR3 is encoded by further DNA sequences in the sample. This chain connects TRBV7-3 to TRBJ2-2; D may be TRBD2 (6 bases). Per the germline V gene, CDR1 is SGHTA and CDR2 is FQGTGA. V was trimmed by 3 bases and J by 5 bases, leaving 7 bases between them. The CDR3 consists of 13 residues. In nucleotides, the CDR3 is TGTGCCAGCAGCTTTGGGGGGACCGGGGAGCTGTTTTTT. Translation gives CASSFGGTGELFF.

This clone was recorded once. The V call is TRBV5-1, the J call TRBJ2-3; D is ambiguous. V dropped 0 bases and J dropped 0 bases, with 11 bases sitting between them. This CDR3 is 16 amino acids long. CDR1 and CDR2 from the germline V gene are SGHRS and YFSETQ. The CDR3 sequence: CASSLGSGLSTDTQYF. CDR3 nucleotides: TGCGCCAGCAGCTTGGGGTCGGGTCTAAGCACAGATACGCAGTATTTT.

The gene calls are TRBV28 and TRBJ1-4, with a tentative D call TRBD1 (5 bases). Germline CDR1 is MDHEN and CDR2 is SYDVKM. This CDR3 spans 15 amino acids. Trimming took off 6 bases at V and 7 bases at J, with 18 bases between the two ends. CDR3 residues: CASSSGGGRGEKLFF. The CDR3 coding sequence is TGTGCCAGCAGCTCCGGGGGAGGGCGGGGTGAAAAACTGTTTTTT.

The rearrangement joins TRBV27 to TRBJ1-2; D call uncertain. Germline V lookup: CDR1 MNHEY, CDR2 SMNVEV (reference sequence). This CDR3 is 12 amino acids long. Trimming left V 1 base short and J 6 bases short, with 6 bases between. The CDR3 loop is CASSLFGNGYTF. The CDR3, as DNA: TGTGCCAGCAGTTTATTCGGGAATGGCTACACCTTC.

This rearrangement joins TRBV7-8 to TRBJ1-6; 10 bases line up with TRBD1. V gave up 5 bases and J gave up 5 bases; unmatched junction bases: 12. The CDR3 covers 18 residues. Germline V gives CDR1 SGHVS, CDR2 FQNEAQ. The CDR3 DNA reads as TGTGCCAGCAGCCCTGATCGAGACAGGGGGCCAAATAATTCACCCCTCCACTTT. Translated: CASSPDRDRGPNNSPLHF.

CDR3 amino acids: CAITTDRASYGYTF. DNA for the CDR3: TGTGCCATCACTACGGACAGGGCTTCATATGGCTACACCTTC. This sequence joins TRBV10-3 and TRBJ1-2; 8 nucleotides agree with TRBD1. The CDR3 consists of 14 residues. V shed 7 bases and J 5 bases; nucleotides not matched to a gene: 9. CDR1 is ENHRY, CDR2 SYGVKD, per germline.

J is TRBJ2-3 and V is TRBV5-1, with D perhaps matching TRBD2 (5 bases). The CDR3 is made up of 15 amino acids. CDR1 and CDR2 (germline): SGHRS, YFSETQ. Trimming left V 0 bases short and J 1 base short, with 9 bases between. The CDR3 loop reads CASSLGVSGTDTQYF. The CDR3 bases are TGCGCCAGCAGCTTGGGCGTTAGCGGCACAGATACGCAGTATTTT.

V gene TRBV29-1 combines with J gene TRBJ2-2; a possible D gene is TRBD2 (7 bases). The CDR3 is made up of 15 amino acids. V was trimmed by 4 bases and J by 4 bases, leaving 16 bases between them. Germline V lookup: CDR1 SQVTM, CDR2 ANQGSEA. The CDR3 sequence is CSVVGGPVATGELFF. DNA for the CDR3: TGCAGCGTTGTGGGGGGGCCGGTCGCCACCGGGGAGCTGTTTTTT.

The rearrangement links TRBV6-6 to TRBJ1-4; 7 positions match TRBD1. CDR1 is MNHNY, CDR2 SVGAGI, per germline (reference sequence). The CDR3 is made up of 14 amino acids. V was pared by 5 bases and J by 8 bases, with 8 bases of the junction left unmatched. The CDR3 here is CASSPQGRGEKLFF. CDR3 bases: TGTGCCAGCAGTCCACAGGGGCGGGGCGAAAAACTGTTTTTT.

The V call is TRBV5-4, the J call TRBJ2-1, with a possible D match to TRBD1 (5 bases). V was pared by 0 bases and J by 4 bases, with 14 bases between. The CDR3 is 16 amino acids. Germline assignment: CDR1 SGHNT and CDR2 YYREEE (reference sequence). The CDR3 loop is CASSLARQGKYNEQFF. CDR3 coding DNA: TGTGCCAGCAGCTTGGCCCGGCAGGGAAAATACAATGAGCAGTTCTTC.

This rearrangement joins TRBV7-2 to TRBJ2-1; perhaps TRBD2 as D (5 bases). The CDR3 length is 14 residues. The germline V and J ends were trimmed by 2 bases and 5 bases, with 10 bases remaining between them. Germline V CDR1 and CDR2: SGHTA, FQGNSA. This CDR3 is CASSLSPGNNEQFF. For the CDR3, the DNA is TGTGCCAGCAGCTTAAGCCCCGGGAACAATGAGCAGTTCTTC.

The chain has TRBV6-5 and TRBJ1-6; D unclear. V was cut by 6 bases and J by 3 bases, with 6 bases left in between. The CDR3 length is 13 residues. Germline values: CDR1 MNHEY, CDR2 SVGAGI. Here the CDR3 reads CASRHDYNSPLHF. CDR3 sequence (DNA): TGTGCCAGCAGACACGACTATAATTCACCCCTCCACTTT.